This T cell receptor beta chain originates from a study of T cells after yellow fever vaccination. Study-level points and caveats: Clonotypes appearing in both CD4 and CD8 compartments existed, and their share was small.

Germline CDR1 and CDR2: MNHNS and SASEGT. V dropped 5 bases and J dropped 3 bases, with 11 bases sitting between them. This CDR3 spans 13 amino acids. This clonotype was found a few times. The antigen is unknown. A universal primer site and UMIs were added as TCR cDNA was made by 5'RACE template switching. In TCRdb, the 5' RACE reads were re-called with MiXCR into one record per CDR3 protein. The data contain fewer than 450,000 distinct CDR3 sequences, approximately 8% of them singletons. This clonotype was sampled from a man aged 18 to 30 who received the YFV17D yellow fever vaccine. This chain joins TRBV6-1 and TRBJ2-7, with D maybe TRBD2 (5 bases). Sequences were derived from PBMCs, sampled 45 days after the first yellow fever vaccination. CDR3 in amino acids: CASSHGRGYEQYV. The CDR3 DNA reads TGTGCCAGCAGTCATGGCCGGGGCTACGAGCAGTACGTC.